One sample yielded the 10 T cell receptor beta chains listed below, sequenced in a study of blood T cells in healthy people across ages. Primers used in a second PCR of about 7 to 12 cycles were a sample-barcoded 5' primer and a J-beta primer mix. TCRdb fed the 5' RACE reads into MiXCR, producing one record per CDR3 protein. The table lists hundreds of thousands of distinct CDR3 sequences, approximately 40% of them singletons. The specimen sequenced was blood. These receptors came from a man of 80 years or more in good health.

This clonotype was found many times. CDR3 in amino acids: CASSEDPGQGAGEQYF. CDR3 nucleotides: TGTGCCAGCAGTGAAGACCCGGGACAGGGGGCTGGGGAGCAGTACTTC. This sequence joins TRBV2 and TRBJ2-7; TRBD1 agrees at 12 bases. V lost 1 base, J lost 7 bases, and 8 bases stayed unmatched. Germline lookup yields CDR1 SNHLY and CDR2 FYNNEI. The CDR3 has 16 residues.

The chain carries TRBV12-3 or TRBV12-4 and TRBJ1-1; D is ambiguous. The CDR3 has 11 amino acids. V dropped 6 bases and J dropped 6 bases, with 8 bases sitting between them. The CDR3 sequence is CASSRSPEAFF. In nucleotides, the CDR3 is TGTGCCAGCAGCCGTAGCCCTGAAGCTTTCTTT.

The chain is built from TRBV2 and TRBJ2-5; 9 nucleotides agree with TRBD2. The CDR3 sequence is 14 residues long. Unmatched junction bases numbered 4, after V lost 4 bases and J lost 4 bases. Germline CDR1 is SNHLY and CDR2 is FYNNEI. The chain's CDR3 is CASSVSGSSETQYF. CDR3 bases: TGTGCCAGCAGTGTTAGCGGGAGCTCAGAGACCCAGTACTTC. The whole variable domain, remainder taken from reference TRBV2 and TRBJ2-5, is EPEVTQTPSHQVTQMGQEVILRCVPISNHLYFYWYRQILGQKVEFLVSFYNNEISEKSEIFDDQFSVERPDGSNFTLKIRSTKLEDSAMYFCASSVSGSSETQYFGPGTRLLVL.

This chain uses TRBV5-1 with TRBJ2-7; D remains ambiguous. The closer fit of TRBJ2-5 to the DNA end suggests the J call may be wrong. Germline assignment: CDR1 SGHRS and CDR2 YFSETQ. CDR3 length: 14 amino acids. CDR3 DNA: TGCGCCAGCAGCCGCCTCCCCCGCACAGAGACCCAGTACTTC. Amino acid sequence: CASSRLPRTETQYF.

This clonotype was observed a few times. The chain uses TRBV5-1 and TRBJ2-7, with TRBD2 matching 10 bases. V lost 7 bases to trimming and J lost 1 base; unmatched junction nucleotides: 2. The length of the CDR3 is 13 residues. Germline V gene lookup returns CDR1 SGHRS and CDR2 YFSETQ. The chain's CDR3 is CASGLAASYEQYF. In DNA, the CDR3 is TGCGCCAGCGGACTAGCGGCGTCCTACGAGCAGTACTTC.

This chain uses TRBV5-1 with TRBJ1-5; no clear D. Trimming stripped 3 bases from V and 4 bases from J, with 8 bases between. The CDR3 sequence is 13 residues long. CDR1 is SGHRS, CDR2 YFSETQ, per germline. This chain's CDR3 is CASSWGENQPQHF. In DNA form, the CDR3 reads TGCGCCAGCAGCTGGGGAGAAAATCAGCCCCAGCATTTT.

CDR3 region: CASSQGAAGHSSYNEQFF. In DNA form, the CDR3 reads TGCGCCAGCAGCCAAGGGGCAGCGGGGCATAGCTCCTACAATGAGCAGTTCTTC. The V gene is TRBV4-3, the J gene TRBJ2-1; 7 positions agree with TRBD2. Germline V CDR1 and CDR2: LGHNA, YSLEER. The CDR3 sequence is 18 residues long. Trimming took 1 base from V and 0 from J; bases not matched to a gene: 9.

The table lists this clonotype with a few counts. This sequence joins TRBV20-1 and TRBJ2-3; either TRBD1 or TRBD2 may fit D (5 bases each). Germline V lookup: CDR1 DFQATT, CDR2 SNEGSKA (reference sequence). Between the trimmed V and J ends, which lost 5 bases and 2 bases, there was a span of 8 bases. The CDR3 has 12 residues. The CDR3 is CSAGTFTDTQYF. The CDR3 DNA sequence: TGCAGTGCTGGGACCTTCACAGATACGCAGTATTTT.

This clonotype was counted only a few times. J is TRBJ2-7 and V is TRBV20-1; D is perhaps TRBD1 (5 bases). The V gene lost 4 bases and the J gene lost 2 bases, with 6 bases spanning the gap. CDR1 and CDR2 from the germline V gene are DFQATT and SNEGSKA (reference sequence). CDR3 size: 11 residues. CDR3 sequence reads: CSATRAYEQYF. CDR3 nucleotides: TGCAGTGCTACCAGGGCCTACGAGCAGTACTTC.

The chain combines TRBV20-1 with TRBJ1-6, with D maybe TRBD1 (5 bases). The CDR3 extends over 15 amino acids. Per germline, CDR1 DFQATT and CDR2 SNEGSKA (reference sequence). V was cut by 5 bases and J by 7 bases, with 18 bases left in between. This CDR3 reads CSAWGSLGSNSPLHF. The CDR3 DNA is TGCAGTGCTTGGGGCTCTCTAGGGTCGAATTCACCCCTCCACTTT.